This T cell receptor beta chain was identified in a study of cytomegalovirus exposure and HLA in healthy donors (dated by TCRdb to the late 2010s). At the level of the whole study: According to an earlier analysis of 587 of the donors, some 180 million T cells yielded roughly 110 million unique TCR beta sequences and around 280 Gb of sequence data. Around 300 gigabases of sequencing data and 80 million or so unique TCR sequences were included in an early release covering about 700 HLA-typed donors. Among the roughly 400 genotyped donors, more than 70% belonged to the genetic ancestry cluster associated with self-reported Caucasian donors. The study was designed to test whether signatures of past pathogen exposure could be identified by cataloging public T cell receptors. The study profiled the T cell repertoires of under 850 subjects by immunosequencing and related them to cytomegalovirus serostatus. A separate validation cohort of over a hundred different subjects was used in addition to the roughly 720-subject first cohort. To predict cytomegalovirus infection status, the study combined high-throughput TCR immunosequencing, statistical association of individual TCRs with disease status, and machine learning. In a later analysis, previously published TCR beta repertoires from several hundred donors were re-analyzed and high-resolution HLA genotyping was added so that TCR occurrence patterns could be studied. Rather than drawing on any new phenotypic data, the later analysis identified candidate immune exposures from TCR beta sequences and the way those sequences occurred across donors. An earlier analysis of fewer than 750 of the donors used high-throughput TCR beta sequencing to judge whether each TCR beta V gene segment behaved as functional or pseudogenic. Donor age, sex, ethnicity and CMV serostatus were compiled alongside the repertoire data. In a later genetic analysis, genome-wide SNP genotypes for about three fifths of the 666 donors were used, and that subset was treated as a discovery cohort. Every discovery cohort repertoire had been produced on one sequencing platform. Class I and class II HLA loci were covered by the typing at four-digit resolution. Typing coverage differed by locus: A, B, C, DRB1 and DQB1 were typed in roughly 620-630 donors, DQA1 in 500 to 550, DPA1 in nearly 610, and DPB1 in around 490. About five DR-DQ haplotypes were treated as single units for association and clustering because of strong linkage in the cohort. On average, around 200,000 unique TCR beta nucleotide sequences were sequenced per donor among 350 to 400 genotyped donors of the cohort, with roughly 18% of those sequences being non-productive. Broader findings and caveats from the paper: Specific HLA alleles were associated with 16,951 TCR beta sequences at a false discovery rate of 0.05 in a later analysis. Several of the top co-occurrence clusters appeared to be linked to parvovirus B19, influenza, CMV and Epstein-Barr virus, according to a later analysis. A few of the identified cytomegalovirus-associated TCR beta chains were confirmed in vitro to be specific for cytomegalovirus antigens. In the study, some 180 TCR beta chains were listed as associated with cytomegalovirus. Presence/absence analyses assumed roughly uniform sequencing depth across donors, an assumption that may not hold. Broadly in line with IMGT annotations, most TCR beta V segments showed up in productive rearrangements about 87% or about 30% of the time in an earlier analysis of approximately 640 of the donors. The authors suggested that the approach could potentially be generalized to other disease states and immunological phenotypes. Because the 87-base-pair reads could not distinguish some IMGT-functional V segments, including TRBV6-2 and TRBV6-3, those segments were excluded. The classifier was reported to diagnose cytomegalovirus status with high specificity and sensitivity in both the original cohort and the validation cohort. Linkage disequilibrium might explain the correlated functional status among segregating V segments, but an unknown experimental factor could not be excluded. Strong co-occurrence of HLA alleles, especially DR and DQ, made assigning TCR associations to individual alleles difficult. According to a later genetic analysis, donors in an Asian-associated ancestry cluster had fewer N-insertions in productive TCRs than the roughly 670-donor mean. A further reported finding was that TCR beta sequences accurately predicted the HLA-A and HLA-B alleles for most subjects in the first cohort. Because HLA typing was unavailable for some donors at each locus, only the typed subset was used in association tests. Immune exposure information for the cohort was limited to CMV serostatus. Because counts were too low, 15 to 20 rarely observed V segments, including chromosome 9 orphons, were left out of the earlier analysis of 587 of the donors. A group of highly shared sequence variants was considered likely to be a technical artifact of the sequencing pipeline. A later genetic analysis associated a missense DCLRE1C variant with V-gene and J-gene trimming of TCR beta chains, and an independent cohort replicated the association. A later analysis found that HLA-associated TCR beta chains were more clonally expanded and had lower generation probabilities than equally common non-associated chains. Most TCR sequences were seen in very few donors, while some public TCRs were found in many individuals. Only TCR beta chains were sequenced in this cohort, and the absence of alpha or paired-chain data limited detectable features. A later analysis found that most CMV-associated TCR beta chains appeared HLA-restricted, with HLA associations seemingly driven largely by CMV exposure. A later analysis found that TCR association rates varied across HLA loci, with DRB1 alleles showing the most associated TCRs and HLA-C alleles the fewest.

Taken from the germline V gene (reference sequence), the CDR1 and CDR2 loops are LNHDA and SQIVND. Here V drops 1 base and J drops 8 bases, and the junction holds 2 bases not matched to any gene. The CDR3, from cysteine to phenylalanine, totals 14 residues. This entry keeps only the CDR3 DNA: 42 bases, framed from base 1. The receptor library was made with the immunoSEQ multiplex PCR assay. For the multiplex PCR, a mixture combining 60 forward primers for TCR Vbeta segments and 13 reverse primers for TCR Jbeta segments was used. The CDR3 region of rearranged TCR beta genes was amplified from genomic DNA with a multiplex PCR assay. Amplified TCR beta libraries were sequenced as 87-base-pair reads on the Illumina HiSeq System. In the source study's methods: In a later analysis, some 80 million unique TCR beta chains were counted across the roughly 700 repertoires, and roughly 11 million of these chains were shared by at least two donors. A nearest-neighbor algorithm error-corrected the raw reads and collapsed the reads into unique sequences, merging closely related sequences to remove PCR and sequencing errors. To assign V, D and J gene segments, CDR3 sequences were aligned to IMGT reference sequences. For a sequence to be retained, a match of at least six nucleotides to both a V gene segment and a J gene segment was required. A rearrangement counted as productive if the CDR3 had no stop codons and remained in frame with V and J, and every other rearrangement counted as non-productive. Following IMGT convention, CDR3 was defined as the stretch from the second conserved V-encoded cysteine to the conserved J-encoded phenylalanine. Sequences without an unambiguous match to a single V gene segment were excluded from the earlier analysis of 450 to 750 of the donors. An earlier analysis of 500 to 600 of the donors classified V segments as functional when productive rearrangements were above 56.7% and as segregating when the standard deviation between donors was above 5%. A statistical classification framework was built for diagnosing cytomegalovirus status from the catalog of TCR beta chain sequences. V and J gene assignment, in a later analysis, came from comparing TCR nucleotide sequences with IMGT/GENE-DB human TR gene sequences. Using the TCRdist pipeline, a later analysis assigned CDR3 sequences along with most-parsimonious VDJ recombination scenarios. In a later analysis, every TCR beta chain was defined by the combination of its CDR3 amino acid sequence and its V-gene family, and reads without a unique V-gene family were dropped. To address suspected cross-contamination and a sequencing artifact, a later analysis removed around 600 highly shared, low-generation-probability nucleotide sequences. A later analysis calculated a clonal expansion index for each public chain from normalized within-repertoire ranks of inferred template counts. A later analysis computed generation probabilities with a VDJ recombination model fitted to out-of-frame rearrangements, and checked the results against IGoR. Hypergeometric tests were used in a later analysis to score TCR-TCR, TCR-HLA and TCR-CMV co-occurrence, with a repertoire-size bias correction applied to the TCR pairs. To estimate false discovery rates, a later analysis permuted the HLA or CMV assignments 20 times. In a later analysis, co-occurring TCRs were grouped using DBSCAN, with TCRdist sequence similarity added in when clustering inside HLA-allele-positive subsets. Co-occurrence clustering excluded repertoires with fewer than 30,000 or more than 120,000 public chains, plus five with anomalous nucleotide sharing. TCRdb re-hosts the immuneACCESS table, in-frame sequences only. Its copies lack some clones; in the studies checked, an unresolved V gene accounts for under half of them, and the cause for the rest is not known. The D gene and trimming were derived from the DNA, and the V and J assignments and clone size from that table. This sample has some 120,000 clones in its table, and roughly three quarters of those were observed once. The ten largest account for roughly 3.1% of the sample.

Comment on this clone: The antigen it binds to is not known. Base qualities are not recorded, but no much larger clone differs from it by a single base.

In total, roughly 710 healthy bone marrow donors made up the cohort. At the time of sampling, every cohort member was nominally healthy, though immune exposures that went unrecorded were likely present. The donor was CMV seronegative and was included in the group of a few hundred seronegative cohort members. A peripheral blood sample was collected from each donor, and TCR beta sequencing was performed on peripheral blood mononuclear cells. The Qiagen DNeasy Blood Extraction Kit was used to extract genomic DNA from the blood cell samples. The rearrangement combines TRBV19 with TRBJ1-4; 9 bases in between match TRBD1. The receptor was isolated from a man aged 30 to 45 in good health and CMV-seronegative. Sequencing used PBMCs. The DNA reads TGTGCCAGTAGTATAGGGACAGGGGACGAAAAACTGTTTTTT. Its protein product is CASSIGTGDEKLFF.